The 25 T cell receptor beta chains given below trace back to one sample, sequenced in a study of OX40 agonist ivuxolimab in advanced cancers. The method was immunoSEQ multiplex PCR; TCRdb's version includes in-frame clones alone and lacks a portion of them. Of fewer than 35,000 clones detected, 87% appear once; the ten largest clones hold about 34%. The material sequenced was CD4+ or CD8+ T cells sorted from blood, taken in a trial of the OX40 agonist ivuxolimab. The origin of the receptors is an adult with an advanced solid tumor such as melanoma, head and neck, liver or kidney cancer.

This chain connects TRBV11-2 to TRBJ2-2, with D possibly TRBD1 on 5 matching bases. This CDR3 is 13 amino acids long. V was cut by 6 bases and J by 6 bases, with 11 bases left in between. Germline-derived CDR1 and CDR2 are SGHAT and FQNNGV. The CDR3 reads CASSPTVSGELFF. The CDR3 coding sequence is TGTGCCAGCAGTCCGACAGTCTCCGGGGAGCTGTTTTTT.

This sequence joins TRBV7-9 and TRBJ2-7; D not resolved. Looked up from germline, CDR1 is SEHNR and CDR2 is FQNEAQ (reference sequence). The CDR3 is made up of 16 amino acids. Trimming cost V 2 bases and J 0 bases, with 14 bases left between them. CDR3 in amino acids: CASSLIVSPNSYEQYF. The CDR3 region has the DNA TGTGCCAGCAGCTTAATAGTCAGCCCTAACTCCTACGAGCAGTACTTC.

The chain is built from TRBV7-9 and TRBJ2-1, with D perhaps TRBD1 or TRBD2 (5 bases each). V was clipped by 10 bases and J by 2 bases, with 18 bases between them. CDR3 length equals 15 residues. Per germline, CDR1 SEHNR and CDR2 FQNEAQ (reference sequence). This CDR3 reads CAIRGGGAPYNEQFF. DNA for the CDR3: TGTGCCATCCGGGGCGGTGGGGCACCCTACAATGAGCAGTTCTTC.

The V call is TRBV6-4, the J call TRBJ1-1; the D is unclear. Germline V gene sequence: CDR1 MRHNA, CDR2 SNTAGT. Between the trimmed V and J ends, which lost 0 bases and 1 base, there was a span of 3 bases. The CDR3 extends over 13 amino acids. The CDR3 sequence is CASSDSGNTEAFF. The CDR3, as DNA: TGTGCCAGCAGTGACTCTGGGAACACTGAAGCTTTCTTT.

This rearrangement joins TRBV6-1 to TRBJ2-7, with D unclear. The CDR3 covers 17 residues. Germline V gives CDR1 MNHNS, CDR2 SASEGT. Trimming pared 2 bases from V and 5 bases from J, leaving 22 bases between. CDR3 in DNA: TGTGCCAGCAGTGAAAGGCCAGGTTTCGCCCCGAACCACGAGCAGTACTTC. Translating gives CASSERPGFAPNHEQYF.

Concerning this clone: One end of the junction does not line up with germline, which may come from a read error. DNA for the CDR3: TGTGCTAGCAGCTTATATCTAGCGGACACAGATACGCAGTATTTT. Its translation is CASSLYLADTDTQYF. The rearrangement joins TRBV7-7 to TRBJ2-3; TRBD2 agrees at 7 bases. Germline V gene lookup returns CDR1 SSHAT and CDR2 FNYEAQ (reference sequence). The CDR3 has 15 residues.

This sequence joins TRBV28 and TRBJ2-1; 7 bases align to TRBD2. The CDR3 has 16 amino acids. In germline, CDR1 is MDHEN, CDR2 SYDVKM. Trimming cost V 6 bases and J 4 bases; bases outside gene matches: 12. The CDR3 region has the DNA TGTGCCAGCAGCTACGGACTCAGCGGGAATTACAATGAGCAGTTCTTC. Its protein is CASSYGLSGNYNEQFF.

The rearrangement links TRBV2 to TRBJ2-1; TRBD2 aligns across 8 bases. With V trimmed by 1 base and J by 8 bases, 10 bases remained unmatched. The CDR3 totals 16 residues. Germline-derived CDR1 and CDR2 are SNHLY and FYNNEI. The CDR3 loop is CASSEVTGGPLDEQFF. CDR3 in DNA: TGTGCCAGCAGTGAAGTGACGGGAGGGCCTTTGGATGAGCAGTTCTTC.

This clone is a singleton in its sample. The chain joins TRBV29-1 to TRBJ1-2; tentatively, D is TRBD1 (5 bases). CDR3 size: 12 residues. Germline V gives CDR1 SQVTM, CDR2 ANQGSEA. V lost 7 bases to trimming and J lost 4 bases, with 13 bases between them. The CDR3 DNA reads as TGCAGCGCCCCGGGGCCTAGCTATGGCTACACCTTC. Translating it yields CSAPGPSYGYTF. The complete variable domain, with remaining parts taken from reference TRBV29-1 and TRBJ1-2, reads SAVISQKPSRDICQRGTSLTIQCQVDSQVTMMFWYRQQPGQSLTLIATANQGSEATYESGFVIDKFPISRPNLTFSTLTVSNMSPEDSSIYLCSAPGPSYGYTFGSGTRLTVV.

This chain connects TRBV19 to TRBJ1-3; D remains unclear. Germline CDR1 LNHDA, CDR2 SQIVND (reference sequence). Between the trimmed V and J ends, which lost 2 bases and 0 bases, there was a span of 8 bases. The CDR3 contains 15 residues. The CDR3 protein is CASSILASSGNTIYF. The CDR3 DNA sequence: TGTGCCAGTAGTATACTGGCAAGCTCTGGAAACACCATATATTTT.

This clone showed up just a few times. As DNA, the CDR3 is TGTGCCAGCAGTCCCCTAATCCTCGGGGAGACCCAGTACTTC. Translating it yields CASSPLILGETQYF. The rearrangement joins TRBV6-5 to TRBJ2-5; no reliable D call. Per germline, CDR1 MNHEY and CDR2 SVGAGI. V gave up 5 bases and J gave up 5 bases, with 15 bases separating them. The CDR3 runs 14 residues.

This chain joins TRBV4-2 and TRBJ2-1; D gene uncertain. This CDR3 spans 13 amino acids. Germline lookup yields CDR1 LGHNA and CDR2 YNFKEQ. V was cut by 3 bases and J by 1 base, with 4 bases left in between. The DNA of the CDR3 is TGTGCCAGCAGCCAGAGATCCTACAATGAGCAGTTCTTC. Its protein is CASSQRSYNEQFF.

This chain connects TRBV7-9 to TRBJ1-1, with D tentatively TRBD1 (6 bases). Between the trimmed V and J ends, which lost 6 bases and 5 bases, there was a span of 16 bases. Germline V gives CDR1 SEHNR, CDR2 FQNEAQ (reference sequence). The CDR3 has 14 amino acids. CDR3 in DNA: TGTGCCAGCAGTTCATTCACAGGGAAAACTGAAGCTTTCTTT. Its protein is CASSSFTGKTEAFF.

This clone has just one count. V is TRBV7-9 and J is TRBJ1-2; 9 bases match TRBD1. Germline V lookup: CDR1 SEHNR, CDR2 FQNEAQ (reference sequence). V was clipped by 5 bases and J by 4 bases; unmatched bases: 5. The CDR3 totals 14 residues. The DNA for the CDR3 is TGTGCCAGCAGCGCGGGACAGGGTGGCTATGGCTACACCTTC. Its protein is CASSAGQGGYGYTF.

The chain is built from TRBV19 and TRBJ2-2; D gene unclear. Trimming shortened V by 6 bases and J by 4 bases, and 9 bases separated the two germline ends. CDR3 size: 13 residues. From germline, CDR1 is LNHDA and CDR2 SQIVND (reference sequence). The CDR3: CASSPWSTGELFF. The CDR3 DNA reads TGTGCCAGTAGCCCTTGGTCCACCGGGGAGCTGTTTTTT.

The chain uses TRBV7-9 and TRBJ2-5, with 11 bases identical to TRBD2. This CDR3 has 16 residues. The trim removed 4 bases at V and 5 bases at J, leaving 9 bases unmatched. Germline CDR1 SEHNR, CDR2 FQNEAQ (reference sequence). The CDR3: CASSWDSGRAWETQYF. As DNA, the CDR3 is TGTGCCAGCAGCTGGGATAGCGGGAGGGCCTGGGAGACCCAGTACTTC.

V and J are TRBV27 and TRBJ2-1; no reliable D call. CDR1 MNHEY and CDR2 SMNVEV come from the germline V gene (reference sequence). This CDR3 is 14 amino acids long. Trimming cost V 2 bases and J 2 bases, with 7 bases left between them. The CDR3 spells CASSLEGTYNEQFF. Here the CDR3 DNA reads TGTGCCAGCAGTTTAGAAGGAACCTACAATGAGCAGTTCTTC.

The genes are TRBV5-4 and TRBJ2-5; unclear D gene. CDR1 and CDR2 (germline): SGHNT, YYREEE (reference sequence). This CDR3 is built from 11 residues. The V end was cut by 2 bases, the J end by 2 bases, with 1 base between. The DNA of the CDR3 is TGTGCCAGCAGCTTACAAGAGACCCAGTACTTC. It yields the protein CASSLQETQYF.

This chain links TRBV2 with TRBJ2-5; D is unclear. The CDR3 is made up of 13 amino acids. The V and J ends lost 6 bases and 2 bases respectively, with 10 bases between them. The germline gives CDR1 SNHLY, CDR2 FYNNEI. The CDR3 loop is CASRNRAQETQYF. Written as DNA, the CDR3 is TGTGCCAGCAGAAACCGGGCGCAAGAGACCCAGTACTTC.

This clone has a single count. V gene TRBV12-5 combines with J gene TRBJ2-1; 10 bases line up with TRBD2. The CDR3 spans 16 residues. Germline values: CDR1 LGHNT, CDR2 FRNRAP. Trimming cost V 0 bases and J 2 bases; bases outside gene matches: 1. CDR3 region: CASGLVLAGPYNEQFF. CDR3 sequence (DNA): TGTGCTAGTGGTTTGGTACTAGCGGGACCCTACAATGAGCAGTTCTTC.

The V and J genes are TRBV4-1 and TRBJ2-1; D is unclear. The CDR3 extends over 15 amino acids. Trimming removed 0 bases at V and 6 bases at J, with 12 bases between. Germline values: CDR1 MGHRA, CDR2 YSYEKL. The CDR3 sequence is CASSQDYASANEQFF. In DNA, the CDR3 is TGCGCCAGCAGCCAAGACTACGCGTCGGCCAATGAGCAGTTCTTC.

The chain carries TRBV15 and TRBJ2-7; D not resolved. There are 16 residues in the CDR3. Deletions cut 1 base from V and 7 bases from J, with 20 bases between. The germline V gene has CDR1 LNHNV and CDR2 YYDKDF (reference sequence). The CDR3 region has the DNA TGTGCCACCAGCAGAGGGAGCGCAACGTCGATGCGGGAGCAGTACTTC. This codes for CATSRGSATSMREQYF.

CDR3 sequence (DNA): TGCGCCAGCAGTGAGTGTAGGATCGAGGCCGAGTCAAATCAGCCCCAGCATTTT. It specifies CASSECRIEAESNQPQHF. The chain employs TRBV10-1 and TRBJ1-5; D gene uncertain. The CDR3 extends over 18 amino acids. CDR1 and CDR2 from the germline V gene are WNHNN and SYGVQD (reference sequence). The V end was cut by 1 base, the J end by 4 bases, with 20 bases between.

Details on this clone: A read error may be the cause here, since a much bigger clone is one base away. The chain joins TRBV2 to TRBJ1-5; D gene ambiguous. The CDR3 loop spans 14 amino acids. CDR1 and CDR2 from the germline V gene are SNHLY and FYNNEI. The CDR3 is CANSEGGSNQPQHF. Here the CDR3 DNA reads TGTGCCAACAGTGAAGGAGGGTCCAATCAGCCCCAGCATTTT.

This chain uses TRBV6-5 with TRBJ2-1; D is possibly TRBD1 (5 bases). The CDR3 has 12 residues. Looked up from germline, CDR1 is MNHEY and CDR2 is SVGAGI. The V end lost 6 bases, the J end lost 8 bases, and 11 bases lay between the germline ends. Written as DNA, the CDR3 is TGTGCCAGCAGCCAGGGATTGGATGAGCAGTTCTTC. Its protein product is CASSQGLDEQFF.